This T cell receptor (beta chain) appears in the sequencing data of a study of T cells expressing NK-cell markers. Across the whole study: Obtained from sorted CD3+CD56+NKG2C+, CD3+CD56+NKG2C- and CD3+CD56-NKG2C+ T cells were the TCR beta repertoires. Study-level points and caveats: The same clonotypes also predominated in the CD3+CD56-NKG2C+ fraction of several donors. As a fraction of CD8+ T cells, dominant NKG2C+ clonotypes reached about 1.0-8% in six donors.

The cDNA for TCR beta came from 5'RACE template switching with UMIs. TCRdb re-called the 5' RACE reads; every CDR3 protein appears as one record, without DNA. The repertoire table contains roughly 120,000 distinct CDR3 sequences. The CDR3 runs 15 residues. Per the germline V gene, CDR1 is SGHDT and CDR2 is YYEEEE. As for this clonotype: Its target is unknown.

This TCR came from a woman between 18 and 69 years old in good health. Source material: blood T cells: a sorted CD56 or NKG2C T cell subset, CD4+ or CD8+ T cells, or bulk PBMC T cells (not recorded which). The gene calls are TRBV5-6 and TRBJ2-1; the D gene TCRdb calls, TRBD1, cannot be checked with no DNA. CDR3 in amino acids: CASSLVQEKYNEQFF. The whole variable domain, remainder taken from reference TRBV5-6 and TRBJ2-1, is DAGVTQSPTHLIKTRGQQVTLRCSPKSGHDTVSWYQQALGQGPQFIFQYYEEEERQRGNFPDRFSGHQFPNYSSELNVNALLLGDSALYLCASSLVQEKYNEQFFGPGTRLTVL.